What follows are 22 T cell receptor beta chains derived from one specimen sequenced in a study of control samples from healthy donors and cancer patients. TCRdb keeps only in-frame clones here, not all; method: immunoSEQ multiplex PCR. The table has about 15,000 clones, over 80% seen once; the top ten hold 11%. Sequencing was carried out using PBMCs. Every receptor here comes from a woman aged 70-85 years with colorectal cancer.

This clone has more than one count but fewer than ten. The chain links TRBV3-1 (or the pseudogene TRBV3-2) to TRBJ2-3; 11 bases are a match to TRBD2. The trim removed 1 base at V and 2 bases at J, leaving 8 bases unmatched. The CDR3 covers 18 residues. Germline CDR1 is LGHDT and CDR2 is YNNKEL (reference sequence). The CDR3 nucleotides are TGTGCCAGCAGCCAAGGCCGGGCTAGCGGGGGGCCCACAGATACGCAGTATTTT. It is translated as CASSQGRASGGPTDTQYF.

The CDR3 region is CASSAVGLAGADTQYF. For the CDR3, the DNA is TGTGCCAGCAGCGCCGTGGGACTAGCGGGAGCAGATACGCAGTATTTT. V gene TRBV7-2 combines with J gene TRBJ2-3, with TRBD2 matching over 14 bases. Germline V gene lookup returns CDR1 SGHTA and CDR2 FQGNSA. With V trimmed by 5 bases and J by 4 bases, 5 bases remained unmatched. The CDR3 length is 16 residues.

The chain employs TRBV19 and TRBJ2-3; D is possibly TRBD2 (6 bases). CDR1 LNHDA and CDR2 SQIVND come from the germline V gene (reference sequence). The V gene lost 7 bases and the J gene lost 3 bases, with 11 bases spanning the gap. This CDR3 spans 13 amino acids. Here the CDR3 DNA reads TGTGCCAGTACGACTAGTAAGACAGATACGCAGTATTTT. The encoded protein is CASTTSKTDTQYF. Complete variable domain (other parts from reference TRBV19 and TRBJ2-3): DGGITQSPKYLFRKEGQNVTLSCEQNLNHDAMYWYRQDPGQGLRLIYYSQIVNDFQKGDIAEGYSVSREKKESFPLTVTSAQKNPTAFYLCASTTSKTDTQYFGPGTRLTVL.

This sequence joins TRBV5-1 and TRBJ2-7, with D maybe TRBD2 (7 bases). CDR1 and CDR2 from the germline V gene are SGHRS and YFSETQ. The CDR3 has 18 amino acids. V lost 4 bases, J lost 0 bases, and 23 bases lay in between. CDR3 sequence (DNA): TGCGCCAGCAGCCCGCGCAATGGGGGGGGCACGAGCTCCTACGAGCAGTACTTC. Its translation is CASSPRNGGGTSSYEQYF.

This chain joins TRBV10-3 and TRBJ1-1; D remains unclear. The germline CDR1 and CDR2 sequences are ENHRY and SYGVKD. The CDR3 totals 14 residues. The V and J ends lost 3 bases and 0 bases respectively, with 8 bases between them. CDR3 nucleotide sequence: TGTGCCATCAGTGAAAATGGGATGAACACTGAAGCTTTCTTT. The encoded protein is CAISENGMNTEAFF.

The chain employs TRBV9 and TRBJ2-3, with 7 bases that match TRBD2. This CDR3 has 15 residues. V shed 6 bases, J shed 1 base, and the junction held 8 bases outside the gene matches. Germline CDR1 reads SGDLS; CDR2 reads YYNGEE. The CDR3 loop is CASTPGGARTDTQYF. In DNA form, the CDR3 reads TGTGCCAGCACCCCGGGAGGTGCCCGCACAGATACGCAGTATTTT.

V gene TRBV11-3 combines with J gene TRBJ2-1; 7 positions match TRBD1. This CDR3 region has 11 residues. Losses at the gene ends were 4 bases for V and 12 bases for J; bases not matched to a gene: 3. CDR1 is SGHNT and CDR2 is YENEEA in the germline V gene. The CDR3 DNA is TGTGCCAGCAGCTCCCGGGACAGGCAGTTCTTC. Translated, it gives CASSSRDRQFF.

V is TRBV3-1 (or the pseudogene TRBV3-2) and J is TRBJ2-7; 9 bases match TRBD2. CDR1 LGHDT and CDR2 YNNKEL come from the germline V gene (reference sequence). CDR3 size: 13 residues. The CDR3 sequence: CARGGASSYEQYF. The CDR3 bases are TGTGCGCGGGGGGGGGCCAGCTCCTACGAGCAGTACTTC.

The V and J genes are TRBV24-1 and TRBJ2-7; tentative D call: TRBD1 (5 bases). The CDR3 extends over 13 amino acids. CDR1 and CDR2 from the germline V gene are KGHDR and SFDVKD. Between the trimmed V and J ends, which lost 4 bases and 3 bases, there was a span of 9 bases. This CDR3 reads CATSDDRDYEQYF. The CDR3 bases are TGTGCCACCAGTGACGACAGAGACTACGAGCAGTACTTC.

This sequence joins TRBV9 and TRBJ1-5; D might be TRBD1 (6 bases). V was shortened by 4 bases and J by 4 bases, with 18 bases between the two germline ends. The CDR3 consists of 16 residues. The V gene's germline CDR1 is SGDLS and CDR2 YYNGEE. CDR3 residues: CASSPGSGASNQPQHF. CDR3 in DNA: TGTGCCAGCAGCCCTGGGTCAGGGGCGTCTAATCAGCCCCAGCATTTT.

CDR3 sequence: CASSPRRGYEQYF. The CDR3, as DNA: TGTGCCAGCAGCCCCCGTCGGGGCTACGAGCAGTACTTC. This chain joins TRBV7-9 and TRBJ2-7; possible D gene TRBD2, 5 bases. V lost 5 bases, J lost 3 bases, and 11 bases lay in between. Germline V gene sequence: CDR1 SEHNR, CDR2 FQNEAQ (reference sequence). The CDR3 spans 13 residues.

The rearrangement links TRBV3-1 (or the pseudogene TRBV3-2) to TRBJ2-3, with D possibly called TRBD1 or TRBD2 (6 bases each). Germline CDR1 and CDR2: LGHDT and YNNKEL (reference sequence). The CDR3 totals 13 residues. The V end was cut by 4 bases, the J end by 6 bases, with 11 bases between. The CDR3: CASSPGGRDTQYF. The CDR3 nucleotides are TGTGCCAGCAGCCCCGGGGGCCGGGATACGCAGTATTTT.

CDR3 coding DNA: TGTGCCAGTAGTATAGATCTTGGGCGGCTCACCGGGGAGCTGTTTTTT. This sequence encodes CASSIDLGRLTGELFF. The chain links TRBV19 to TRBJ2-2; unclear D gene. The germline V gene encodes CDR1 LNHDA and CDR2 SQIVND (reference sequence). The V end lost 0 bases, the J end lost 4 bases, and 12 bases lay between the germline ends. CDR3 length equals 16 residues.

V usage is TRBV2 and J usage is TRBJ2-1; no clear D. This CDR3 spans 12 amino acids. V was pared by 7 bases and J by 5 bases, with 9 bases between. Germline values: CDR1 SNHLY, CDR2 FYNNEI. This CDR3 is CASILGDNEQFF. For the CDR3, the DNA is TGTGCCAGCATCCTTGGGGACAATGAGCAGTTCTTC.

The gene calls are TRBV1 and TRBJ2-2; the D call of TRBD2 is as the table states it, not checked on the DNA. TRBV1 is tagged as a pseudogene. The CDR3 is made up of 18 amino acids. The DNA of the CDR3 is TGCACCAGCAGCCACCGGACTAGCGGGAGAGGGGACACCGGGGAGCTGTTTTTT. Protein: CTSSHRTSGRGDTGELFF.

The chain uses TRBV5-6 and TRBJ2-1; TRBD2 might be the D (6 bases). Trimming pared 2 bases from V and 3 bases from J, leaving 12 bases between. The germline V gene encodes CDR1 SGHDT and CDR2 YYEEEE. The CDR3 length is 15 residues. CDR3 protein: CASSFGGTLYNEQFF. CDR3 coding DNA: TGTGCCAGCAGCTTCGGCGGGACCCTCTACAATGAGCAGTTCTTC.

The rearrangement links TRBV30 to TRBJ1-4, with D tentatively TRBD1 (5 bases). This CDR3 comprises 16 residues. CDR1 and CDR2 (germline): GTSNPN, SVGIG (reference sequence). Trimming removed 7 bases at V and 3 bases at J, with 21 bases between. Here the CDR3 DNA reads TGTGCCTCTAGGGCGGGGCCTACCGCGGCTAATGAAAAACTGTTTTTT. Translated: CASRAGPTAANEKLFF.

V and J are TRBV9 and TRBJ2-1; weak D call: TRBD2 (6 bases). Germline V gene data show CDR1 as SGDLS and CDR2 as YYNGEE. This CDR3 is 17 amino acids long. V was cut by 4 bases and J by 7 bases, with 24 bases left in between. The CDR3 DNA reads as TGTGCCAGCAGCCCTCCATCCCTAGCGTCCCGGAAGAATGAGCAGTTCTTC. This sequence encodes CASSPPSLASRKNEQFF.

This chain uses TRBV5-1 with TRBJ2-5, with TRBD2 matching 7 bases. The CDR3 runs 17 residues. Losses at the gene ends were 4 bases for V and 5 bases for J; bases not matched to a gene: 17. Germline V lookup: CDR1 SGHRS, CDR2 YFSETQ. The CDR3, as DNA: TGCGCCAGCAGCCGTACGGGGACGCGGGAGACCCAGGAGACCCAGTACTTC. Its protein product is CASSRTGTRETQETQYF.

The chain employs TRBV18 and TRBJ2-4; D not resolved. V was pared by 1 base and J by 1 base, with 8 bases between. Per germline, CDR1 KGHSH and CDR2 LQKENI. This CDR3 is 15 amino acids long. The CDR3 bases are TGTGCCAGCTCACCACGGTGGGCGGCCAAAAACATTCAGTACTTC. Protein: CASSPRWAAKNIQYF.

This chain connects TRBV12-5 to TRBJ1-4; 7 bases line up with TRBD1. The length of the CDR3 is 14 residues. The V gene end was trimmed by 6 bases and the J gene end by 5 bases; junction bases not matched to a gene: 6. Germline V gene lookup returns CDR1 LGHNT and CDR2 FRNRAP. The CDR3 spells CASGPQGGNEKLFF. The CDR3 DNA is TGTGCTAGTGGCCCCCAGGGGGGGAATGAAAAACTGTTTTTT.

The chain joins TRBV2 to TRBJ2-7, with a possible D match to TRBD2 (7 bases). The CDR3 contains 16 residues. The V end was cut by 6 bases, the J end by 0 bases, with 18 bases between. From germline, CDR1 is SNHLY and CDR2 FYNNEI. The CDR3 DNA sequence: TGTGCCAGCAGAACGCTAGGAGGGGGGGCCTCCTACGAGCAGTACTTC. Amino acid sequence: CASRTLGGGASYEQYF.